Below, 18 T cell receptor beta chains from the same sample are listed, as sequenced in a study of human T cells and chemical hapten exposure. TCRdb reprocessed the RACE reads via MiXCR and lists one record per CDR3 protein. This sample yields tens of thousands of distinct CDR3 sequences, of which over 7.5% are seen a single time; less than 4% belongs to the top ten. The time point is: patch test 1, 2 weeks after DPC sensitization. Treatment here: therapeutic diphenylcyclopropenone sensitization with weekly scalp DPC. Sequenced here: whole blood, sampled in connection with sensitization to the hapten diphenylcyclopropenone (DPC). Every receptor here comes from a woman in her forties with alopecia areata. Some clones in this sample may be carry-over from other donors' samples.

The sample holds many counts of this clonotype. The J gene is TRBJ2-3, the V gene TRBV6-4; 9 nucleotides agree with TRBD2. The trim removed 0 bases at V and 4 bases at J, leaving 5 bases unmatched. Germline values: CDR1 MRHNA, CDR2 SNTAGT. CDR3 size: 16 residues. As DNA, the CDR3 is TGTGCCAGCAGTGACTCAGTTGCGGGGGGGCCAGATACGCAGTATTTT. As protein: CASSDSVAGGPDTQYF.

In regard to this clonotype: A much larger clone differs by one base, so this may be a read error. The rearrangement uses TRBV10-3 and TRBJ2-1, with 8 bases lining up with TRBD1. Germline V gives CDR1 ENHRY, CDR2 SYGVKD. CDR3 size: 16 residues. CDR3 in DNA: TGTGCCACCCGCCCCCCGGACAGGGCGACCTACAATGCGCAGTTCTTC. Translating gives CATRPPDRATYNAQFF.

This clonotype was seen repeatedly, ten times or more. The rearrangement links TRBV5-1 to TRBJ1-2, with 7 nucleotides matching TRBD1. CDR1 and CDR2 from the germline V gene are SGHRS and YFSETQ. With V trimmed by 1 base and J by 4 bases, 13 bases remained unmatched. The CDR3 is 17 residues long. As DNA, the CDR3 is TGCGCCAGCAGCTTGACTGGAGGGGGCCGCCGAGGCTATGGCTACACCTTC. Its protein product is CASSLTGGGRRGYGYTF.

The chain is built from TRBV7-3 and TRBJ1-1; TRBD1 matches at 7 bases. There are 14 residues in the CDR3. The germline V gene has CDR1 SGHTA and CDR2 FQGTGA. The trim removed 0 bases at V and 5 bases at J, leaving 3 bases unmatched. CDR3: CASSLTGGRTEAFF. CDR3 DNA sequence: TGTGCCAGCAGCTTAACAGGGGGCCGAACTGAAGCTTTCTTT.

The chain carries TRBV20-1 and TRBJ2-7, with 9 bases lining up with TRBD2. The V gene end was trimmed by 1 base and the J gene end by 4 bases; junction bases not matched to a gene: 11. Per the germline V gene, CDR1 is DFQATT and CDR2 is SNEGSKA (reference sequence). This CDR3 is 16 amino acids long. The CDR3 loop reads CSARGPGSGGGYEQYF. As DNA, the CDR3 is TGCAGTGCTAGAGGCCCGGGTAGCGGGGGCGGGTACGAGCAGTACTTC.

This sequence joins TRBV12-3 or TRBV12-4 and TRBJ1-2; no clear D. The CDR3 consists of 11 residues. V gave up 3 bases and J gave up 8 bases, with 7 bases separating them. Written as DNA, the CDR3 is TGTGCCAGCAGTTTTGGAGCGGGCTACACCTTC. Amino acid sequence: CASSFGAGYTF.

This clonotype has more than one count but fewer than ten. The CDR3 sequence is CASGQGVNSPLHF. The DNA of the CDR3 is TGTGCCAGCGGGCAGGGGGTAAATTCACCCCTCCACTTT. This chain uses TRBV6-4 with TRBJ1-6; TRBD1 matches 7 bases. After removal of 8 bases from V and 7 bases from J, the junction contained 5 bases not matched to a gene. This CDR3 region has 13 residues. The germline V gene encodes CDR1 MRHNA and CDR2 SNTAGT.

The J gene is TRBJ2-5, the V gene TRBV10-1; D is perhaps TRBD1 (5 bases). V lost 6 bases, J lost 5 bases, and 13 bases lay in between. In germline, CDR1 is WNHNN, CDR2 SYGVQD (reference sequence). CDR3 size: 13 residues. The CDR3 spells CASSQAGLETQYF. The CDR3 coding sequence is TGCGCCAGCAGCCAGGCAGGGCTCGAGACCCAGTACTTC.

This chain uses TRBV6-6 with TRBJ1-6, with D uncertain. The CDR3 is made up of 14 amino acids. Germline CDR1 MNHNY, CDR2 SVGAGI (reference sequence). Trimming cost V 4 bases and J 7 bases, with 11 bases left between them. The CDR3 loop is CASSWASDNSPLHF. The CDR3, as DNA: TGTGCCAGCAGTTGGGCCAGTGACAATTCACCCCTCCACTTT.

This clonotype was picked up a small number of times. CDR3 residues: CASSYTPRGETQYF. The CDR3 nucleotides read TGTGCCAGCAGCTATACCCCCAGGGGAGAGACCCAGTACTTC. The chain joins TRBV7-2 to TRBJ2-5; D is possibly TRBD1 (6 bases). V shed 4 bases and J shed 4 bases, with 13 bases lying between them. The CDR3 runs 14 residues. Germline CDR1 reads SGHTA; CDR2 reads FQGNSA.

V usage is TRBV6-6 and J usage is TRBJ2-4; D possibly corresponds to TRBD2 (6 bases). The CDR3 length is 14 residues. V lost 6 bases, J lost 10 bases, and 19 bases lay in between. Germline V lookup: CDR1 MNHNY, CDR2 SVGAGI (reference sequence). CDR3 sequence: CASSVEGKVLIQYF. CDR3 coding DNA: TGTGCCAGCAGCGTGGAGGGAAAAGTATTAATTCAGTACTTC.

This clonotype was picked up many times. The rearrangement joins TRBV12-3 or TRBV12-4 to TRBJ1-6, with 7 bases fitting TRBD1. The CDR3 spans 17 residues. V lost 5 bases, J lost 1 base, and 8 bases stayed unmatched. In DNA form, the CDR3 reads TGTGCCAGCAGTGGGCGGTCAGGGGGTTCCTATAATTCACCCCTCCACTTT. Translated: CASSGRSGGSYNSPLHF.

This clonotype was detected ten times or more. The genes are TRBV7-8 and TRBJ1-2; tentatively, D is TRBD1 (5 bases). Trimming took 4 bases from V and 4 from J, leaving 10 bases between them. The CDR3 totals 13 residues. Germline V gene data show CDR1 as SGHVS and CDR2 as FQNEAQ. The CDR3 region has the DNA TGTGCCAGCAGCTCCAGGGACGTCTATGGCTACACCTTC. It translates to CASSSRDVYGYTF.

This clonotype was seen a single time. This chain uses TRBV20-1 with TRBJ2-6, with 9 bases identical to TRBD1. The trim removed 3 bases at V and 0 bases at J, leaving 6 bases unmatched. Per the germline V gene, CDR1 is DFQATT and CDR2 is SNEGSKA (reference sequence). CDR3 length: 17 residues. CDR3 bases: TGCAGTGCTAGGGGACAGGGAACTCGCTCTGGGGCCAACGTCCTGACTTTC. The encoded protein is CSARGQGTRSGANVLTF.

This clonotype came up many times. This chain uses TRBV15 with TRBJ2-1, with D perhaps TRBD2 (7 bases). This CDR3 spans 15 amino acids. Per the germline V gene, CDR1 is LNHNV and CDR2 is YYDKDF (reference sequence). Trimming took 5 bases from V and 9 from J, leaving 20 bases between them. The CDR3 coding sequence is TGTGCCACCAGCCCAGGGGATCTTGGGGGGGGTGAGCAGTTCTTC. It is translated as CATSPGDLGGGEQFF.

This clonotype was detected ten times or more. This chain links TRBV7-9 with TRBJ1-1, with 7 bases matching TRBD1. Losses at the gene ends were 4 bases for V and 1 base for J; bases not matched to a gene: 3. Germline assignment: CDR1 SEHNR and CDR2 FQNEAQ (reference sequence). The CDR3 runs to 14 residues. The CDR3 here is CASSSQGGNTEAFF. In DNA, the CDR3 is TGTGCCAGCAGCTCGCAGGGGGGGAACACTGAAGCTTTCTTT. The full variable domain, in which reference TRBV7-9 and TRBJ1-1 provide the parts outside the CDR3, is DTGVSQNPRHKITKRGQNVTFRCDPISEHNRLYWYRQTLGQGPEFLTYFQNEAQLEKSRLLSDRFSAERPKGSFSTLEIQRTEQGDSAMYLCASSSQGGNTEAFFGQGTRLTVV.

This clonotype occurred many times. The chain carries TRBV4-3 and TRBJ1-1, with D uncertain. Germline CDR1 and CDR2: LGHNA and YSLEER. The CDR3 spans 15 residues. The germline V and J ends were trimmed by 0 bases and 5 bases, with 13 bases remaining between them. The CDR3: CASSQDRPGRTEAFF. The CDR3 DNA is TGCGCCAGCAGCCAAGATCGGCCGGGTAGGACTGAAGCTTTCTTT.

This chain uses TRBV6-5 with TRBJ1-5; no reliable D call. This CDR3 region has 17 residues. Germline values: CDR1 MNHEY, CDR2 SVGAGI. V lost 0 bases and J 1 base, leaving 13 bases between the germline ends. The CDR3 sequence is CASSYSRAVTSNQPQHF. Here the CDR3 DNA reads TGTGCCAGCAGTTACTCAAGGGCAGTGACAAGCAATCAGCCCCAGCATTTT.